One sample yielded the 22 T cell receptor beta chains listed below, sequenced in a study of cytomegalovirus exposure and HLA in healthy donors. Assay used: immunoSEQ multiplex PCR; TCRdb lists only in-frame clones, some missing. The sample carries some 170,000 clones, approximately 87% recorded once. The sequenced sample consisted of PBMCs. The receptors stem from a woman aged 25 to 39 in good health and CMV-seronegative.

The genes are TRBV18 and TRBJ2-1; a weak D match, TRBD2 (6 bases). Trimming took 2 bases from V and 0 from J, leaving 8 bases between them. This CDR3 has 15 residues. Per germline, CDR1 KGHSH and CDR2 LQKENI. CDR3 amino acids: CASSPGGSSYNEQFF. DNA of the CDR3: TGTGCCAGCTCACCAGGGGGGAGCTCCTACAATGAGCAGTTCTTC.

V and J are TRBV7-9 and TRBJ2-7, with 8 bases fitting TRBD1. Germline V gives CDR1 SEHNR, CDR2 FQNEAQ (reference sequence). CDR3 length equals 17 residues. V trimming: 6 bases; J trimming: 1 base; junction bases outside the gene matches: 14. CDR3 loop: CASSSNTGGGPSYEQYF. The DNA of the CDR3 is TGTGCCAGCAGTTCCAACACAGGGGGTGGCCCTTCCTACGAGCAGTACTTC.

This chain connects TRBV30 to TRBJ1-3, with TRBD1 matching 7 bases. J gave up 0 bases and V 4 bases, and 3 bases lay outside the gene matches. The CDR3 sequence is 14 residues long. In germline, CDR1 is GTSNPN, CDR2 SVGIG (reference sequence). The CDR3 sequence: CAWTRGTSGNTIYF. For the CDR3, the DNA is TGTGCCTGGACCAGGGGGACCTCTGGAAACACCATATATTTT.

The chain is built from TRBV25-1 and TRBJ2-3; weak D call: TRBD2 (6 bases). Trimming left V 4 bases short and J 1 base short, with 15 bases between. The germline V gene encodes CDR1 MGHDK and CDR2 SYGVNS. The CDR3 consists of 16 residues. CDR3: CASSGGRQFGTDTQYF. CDR3 DNA: TGTGCCAGCAGTGGAGGGAGGCAATTTGGCACAGATACGCAGTATTTT.

The V gene is TRBV6-5, the J gene TRBJ2-3; the match to TRBD2 covers 7 bases. The CDR3 contains 13 residues. J was trimmed by 1 base and V by 7 bases; bases with no gene match: 2. Germline CDR1 is MNHEY and CDR2 is SVGAGI. CDR3 protein: CASKGRGTDTQYF. In nucleotides, the CDR3 is TGTGCCAGCAAGGGGAGGGGCACAGATACGCAGTATTTT.

J is TRBJ1-1 and V is TRBV7-9; tentatively, D is TRBD1 (6 bases). This CDR3 has 14 residues. V was pared by 7 bases and J by 3 bases, with 15 bases between. Germline V gives CDR1 SEHNR, CDR2 FQNEAQ (reference sequence). This CDR3 is CASTERQVDTEAFF. CDR3 coding DNA: TGTGCCAGCACCGAGAGACAGGTGGACACTGAAGCTTTCTTT.

On this clone itself: This CDR3 is also generated by other DNA sequences in the sample. J is TRBJ1-5 and V is TRBV18, with no clear D. The germline V gene has CDR1 KGHSH and CDR2 LQKENI. This CDR3 has 13 residues. V lost 3 bases to trimming and J lost 1 base, with 4 bases between them. For the CDR3, the DNA is TGTGCCAGCTCACCCTACAGCAATCAGCCCCAGCATTTT. Its translation is CASSPYSNQPQHF.

V is TRBV6-5 and J is TRBJ2-2, with a tentative D call TRBD2 (5 bases). The CDR3 runs 14 residues. CDR1 is MNHEY and CDR2 is SVGAGI in the germline V gene. The germline V and J ends were trimmed by 4 bases and 7 bases, with 13 bases remaining between them. CDR3: CASSLEGFFGELFF. In nucleotides, the CDR3 is TGTGCCAGCAGTTTAGAGGGTTTTTTCGGGGAGCTGTTTTTT.

The chain carries TRBV7-6 and TRBJ2-2, with D maybe TRBD1 (6 bases). From germline, CDR1 is SGHVS and CDR2 FNYEAQ. Deletions cut 0 bases from V and 2 bases from J, with 22 bases between. CDR3 length equals 20 residues. The CDR3, as DNA: TGTGCCAGCAGCTTAGCGATGCGACAGGAACGGAGACAAAACACCGGGGAGCTGTTTTTT. It is translated as CASSLAMRQERRQNTGELFF.

V usage is TRBV11-3 and J usage is TRBJ1-2; D possibly corresponds to TRBD1 (5 bases). This CDR3 is 15 amino acids long. Germline V CDR1 and CDR2: SGHNT, YENEEA. Trimming removed 1 base from V and 4 bases from J, with 13 bases in between. The CDR3 region is CASSLVVTVGYGYTF. Written as DNA, the CDR3 is TGTGCCAGCAGCTTAGTGGTGACAGTCGGCTATGGCTACACCTTC.

The genes are TRBV7-2 and TRBJ2-5; TRBD2 might be the D (6 bases). The CDR3 has 12 amino acids. Germline CDR1 reads SGHTA; CDR2 reads FQGNSA. The V gene lost 5 bases and the J gene lost 9 bases, with 13 bases spanning the gap. The CDR3 sequence is CASSDRTSSQYF. The CDR3 nucleotides read TGTGCCAGCAGCGACCGAACTAGCTCCCAGTACTTC.

The chain employs TRBV27 and TRBJ2-5, with 9 bases identical to TRBD1. From germline, CDR1 is MNHEY and CDR2 SMNVEV (reference sequence). CDR3 length: 15 residues. Unmatched junction bases numbered 8, after V lost 5 bases and J lost 4 bases. The CDR3 nucleotides read TGTGCCAGCAGTATAACAGGGGGCGCGGGAGAGACCCAGTACTTC. This gives the protein CASSITGGAGETQYF.

The chain has TRBV5-1 and TRBJ2-1; 13 bases map to TRBD2. V lost 0 bases and J lost 0; bases outside the gene matches: 3. The germline gives CDR1 SGHRS, CDR2 YFSETQ. The CDR3 has 18 residues. CDR3: CASSLGLAGGLSYNEQFF. The CDR3 DNA sequence: TGCGCCAGCAGCTTGGGACTAGCGGGGGGTCTCTCCTACAATGAGCAGTTCTTC.

The chain joins TRBV2 to TRBJ2-1; 10 bases align to TRBD2. The CDR3 is 14 amino acids. The junction had 8 bases not matched to a gene; V was cut back by 10 bases and J by 5 bases. Germline assignment: CDR1 SNHLY and CDR2 FYNNEI. Here the CDR3 DNA reads TGTGCCATCCTCACTAGCGGGGAGAACAATGAGCAGTTCTTC. Its translation is CAILTSGENNEQFF.

The chain is built from TRBV6-5 and TRBJ2-6; D might be TRBD1 (6 bases). The CDR3 consists of 15 residues. Germline lookup yields CDR1 MNHEY and CDR2 SVGAGI. Trimming took off 6 bases at V and 4 bases at J, with 13 bases between the two ends. CDR3 region: CASSQTGSGANVLTF. The CDR3 bases are TGTGCCAGCAGCCAAACAGGGTCGGGGGCCAACGTCCTGACTTTC.

CDR3 nucleotide sequence: TGCGCCAGCAGCTTGGACAGGGCGACTGAAAAACTGTTTTTT. Translation: CASSLDRATEKLFF. The chain uses TRBV5-1 and TRBJ1-4; maybe TRBD1 (6 bases). The V gene's germline CDR1 is SGHRS and CDR2 YFSETQ. Trimming stripped 0 bases from V and 7 bases from J, with 10 bases between. The CDR3 loop spans 14 amino acids.

The chain carries TRBV19 and TRBJ2-1, with D perhaps matching TRBD1 (5 bases). V gave up 8 bases and J gave up 3 bases, with 14 bases separating them. The CDR3 is 14 residues long. The germline V gene has CDR1 LNHDA and CDR2 SQIVND (reference sequence). As DNA, the CDR3 is TGTGCCAGTCAAGAGACAGCGAGCTACAATGAGCAGTTCTTC. Protein: CASQETASYNEQFF.

The chain has TRBV9 and TRBJ1-4, with no clear D. The CDR3 is 14 amino acids. Trimming removed 3 bases at V and 7 bases at J, with 13 bases between. CDR1 is SGDLS, CDR2 YYNGEE, per germline. For the CDR3, the DNA is TGTGCCAGCAGCGATGGCATCAGCGTTGAAAAACTGTTTTTT. Protein: CASSDGISVEKLFF.

This clone was seen only once. This chain links TRBV6-1 with TRBJ1-2; D is uncertain. The CDR3 runs 14 residues. V lost 10 bases, J lost 4 bases, and 19 bases lay in between. CDR1 is MNHNS and CDR2 is SASEGT in the germline V gene. The CDR3 here is CATQGGSVLYGYTF. In DNA form, the CDR3 reads TGTGCCACCCAAGGAGGGAGCGTACTCTATGGCTACACCTTC.

The chain combines TRBV15 with TRBJ2-1, with 7 positions matching TRBD1. The CDR3 covers 16 residues. Trimming removed 3 bases from V and 4 bases from J; junction bases left unmatched: 9. Germline CDR1 is LNHNV and CDR2 is YYDKDF (reference sequence). The CDR3 DNA reads TGTGCCACCAGCAGCTCGTGGGACAGCCAGTACAATGAGCAGTTCTTC. Translating gives CATSSSWDSQYNEQFF.

This chain joins TRBV27 and TRBJ2-7; D perhaps matches TRBD2 (5 bases). Deletions cut 6 bases from V and 2 bases from J, with 17 bases between. CDR3 size: 15 residues. CDR1 is MNHEY, CDR2 SMNVEV, per germline (reference sequence). The CDR3 here is CASRRGQGNAYEQYF. CDR3 coding DNA: TGTGCCAGCAGACGGGGTCAAGGGAACGCCTACGAGCAGTACTTC.

Regarding this clone: The same CDR3 arises from other DNA sequences in this sample as well. The chain links TRBV10-2 to TRBJ1-5, with a weak D call TRBD1 (5 bases). Germline V gene lookup returns CDR1 WSHSY and CDR2 SAAADI. Trimming stripped 6 bases from V and 3 bases from J, with 9 bases between. This CDR3 region has 13 residues. The CDR3 bases are TGCGCCAGCAGGCAGGGAATCAATCAGCCCCAGCATTTT. This encodes CASRQGINQPQHF.